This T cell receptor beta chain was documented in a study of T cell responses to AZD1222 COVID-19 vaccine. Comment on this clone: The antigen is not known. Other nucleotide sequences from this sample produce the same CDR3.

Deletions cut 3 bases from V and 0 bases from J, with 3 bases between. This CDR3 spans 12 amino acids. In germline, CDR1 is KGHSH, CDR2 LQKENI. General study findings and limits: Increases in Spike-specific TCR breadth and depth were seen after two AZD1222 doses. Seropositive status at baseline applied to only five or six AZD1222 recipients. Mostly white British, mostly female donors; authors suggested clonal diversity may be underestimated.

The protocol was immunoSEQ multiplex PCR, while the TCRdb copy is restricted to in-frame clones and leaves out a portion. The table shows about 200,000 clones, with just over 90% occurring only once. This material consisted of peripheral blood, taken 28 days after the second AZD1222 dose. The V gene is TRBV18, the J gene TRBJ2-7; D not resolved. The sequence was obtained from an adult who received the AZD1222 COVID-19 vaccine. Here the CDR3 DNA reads TGTGCCAGCTCACCGGGCTCCTACGAGCAGTACTTC. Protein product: CASSPGSYEQYF.